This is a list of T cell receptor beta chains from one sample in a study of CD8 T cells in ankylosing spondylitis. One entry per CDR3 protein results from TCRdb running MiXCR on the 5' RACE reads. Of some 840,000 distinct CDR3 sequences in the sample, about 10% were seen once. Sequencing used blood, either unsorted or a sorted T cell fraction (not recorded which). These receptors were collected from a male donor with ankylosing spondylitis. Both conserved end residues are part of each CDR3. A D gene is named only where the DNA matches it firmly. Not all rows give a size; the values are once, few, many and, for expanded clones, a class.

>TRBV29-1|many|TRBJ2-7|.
TGCAGCGTTGGGACAGGACTAACTTTTGAGCAGTACTTC
CSVGTGLTFEQYF
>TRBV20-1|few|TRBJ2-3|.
TGCAGTGGGGGTGTCGAGGGGGTAACAGATACGCAGTATTTT
CSGGVEGVTDTQYF
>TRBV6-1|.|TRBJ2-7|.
TGTGCCAGCAGTGAAGCGGGCAGGGGTAGGGAGCAGTACTTC
CASSEAGRGREQYF
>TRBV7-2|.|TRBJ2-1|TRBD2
TGTGCCAGCAGCTTAAGGCGGGAGGCTTACAATGAGCAGTTCTTC
CASSLRREAYNEQFF
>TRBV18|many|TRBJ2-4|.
TGTGCCAGCTCACCACCCTTAGACCAAAACATTCAGTACTTC
CASSPPLDQNIQYF
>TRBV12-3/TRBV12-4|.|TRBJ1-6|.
TGTGCCAGCAGTTTTTTTGACTCACCCCTCCACTTT
CASSFFDSPLHF
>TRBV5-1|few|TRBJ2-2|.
TGCGCCAGCAGAGGTCTCGAGAACACCGGGGAGCTGTTTTTT
CASRGLENTGELFF
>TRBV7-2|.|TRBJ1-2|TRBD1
TGTGCCAGCAGCCTGCTGGACAGGGTAAACTATGGCTACACCTTC
CASSLLDRVNYGYTF
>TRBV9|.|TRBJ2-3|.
TGTGCCAGCAGCGTGACCGGGAGTGCAGATACGCAGTATTTT
CASSVTGSADTQYF
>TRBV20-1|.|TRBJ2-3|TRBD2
TGCAGTGCCTCCACTAGCGGGGGGGCCTCGGGTTCGCCAGATACGCAGTATTTT
CSASTSGGASGSPDTQYF
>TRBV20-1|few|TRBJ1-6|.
TGCAGTGCCTGCCTGACAGGCCCAAGTTCACCCCTCCACTTT
CSACLTGPSSPLHF
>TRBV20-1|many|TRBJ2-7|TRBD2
TGCAGTGCTAGACGGGGACTAGCGGGAGAGCAGTACTTC
CSARRGLAGEQYF
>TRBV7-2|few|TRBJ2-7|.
TGTGCCAGCAGCCATCCCTCTGGGGGAATCGACGAGCAGTACTTC
CASSHPSGGIDEQYF
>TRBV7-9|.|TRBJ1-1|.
TGTGCCACCCAAGGAGGGATTTTTATACACACTGAAGCTTTCTTT
CATQGGIFIHTEAFF
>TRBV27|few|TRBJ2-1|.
TGTGCCAGCAGCAGCCCGGGACGGAGGGGGGGGAATGAGCAGTTCTTC
CASSSPGRRGGNEQFF
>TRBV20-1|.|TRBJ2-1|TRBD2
TGCAGTGCTACCCAGACTAGCGGGAGGGCCGATGAGCAGTTCTTC
CSATQTSGRADEQFF
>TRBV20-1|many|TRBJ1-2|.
TGCAGTGCTAGCGGAGCTAACTATGGCTACACCTTC
CSASGANYGYTF
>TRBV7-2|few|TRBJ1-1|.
TGTGCCAGCACCGATAGAAACGGGGGCACTGAAGCTTTCTTT
CASTDRNGGTEAFF
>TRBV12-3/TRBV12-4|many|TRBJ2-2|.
TGTGCCAGCAGTTTATCTCGGGGAGGAAACGGGGAGCTGTTTTTT
CASSLSRGGNGELFF
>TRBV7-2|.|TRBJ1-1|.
TGTGCCAGCAGCTTAGACAGGTTAATGAACACTGAAGCTTTCTTT
CASSLDRLMNTEAFF
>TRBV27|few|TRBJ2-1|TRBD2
TGTGCCAGCAGTTTATATAGCGGGGGGGCCTACAATGAGCAGTTCTTC
CASSLYSGGAYNEQFF
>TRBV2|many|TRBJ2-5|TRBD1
TGTGCCAGCAGCTCGGACAGGGGGGAGACCCAGTACTTC
CASSSDRGETQYF
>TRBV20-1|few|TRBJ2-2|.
TGCAGTGCCCTACACAGGGCGAACACCGGGGAGCTGTTTTTT
CSALHRANTGELFF
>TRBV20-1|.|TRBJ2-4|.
TGCAGTGCTAGAGATCGGCTGAACATTCAGTACTTC
CSARDRLNIQYF
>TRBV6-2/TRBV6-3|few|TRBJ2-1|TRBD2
TGTGCCAGCAGGTCGGCGGGAGGCCCATACAATGAGCAGTTCTTC
CASRSAGGPYNEQFF
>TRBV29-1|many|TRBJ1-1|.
TGCAGCGTCCACGATACGATAGACGCTGAAGCTTTCTTT
CSVHDTIDAEAFF
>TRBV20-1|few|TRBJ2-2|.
TGCAGTGCTTTCGCGGGACCCTCGAACACCGGGGAGCTGTTTTTT
CSAFAGPSNTGELFF
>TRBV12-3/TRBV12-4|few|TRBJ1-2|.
TGTGCCAGCAGTTTTAATTCGGGCAGCTATGGCTACACCTTC
CASSFNSGSYGYTF
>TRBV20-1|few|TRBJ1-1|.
TGCAGTGCTAGAGATCGCCCCTCAGGCACTGAAGCTTTCTTT
CSARDRPSGTEAFF
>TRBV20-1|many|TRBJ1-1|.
TGCAGTGCCATAGATATTATGAACACTGAAGCTTTCTTT
CSAIDIMNTEAFF
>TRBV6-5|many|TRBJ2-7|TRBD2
TGTGCCAGCAGTTATGGACTAGCGGGGGACGAGCAGTACTTC
CASSYGLAGDEQYF
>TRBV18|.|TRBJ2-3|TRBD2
TGTGCCAGCTCACCATTGGGGCTAGCGGGAAGCACAGATACGCAGTATTTT
CASSPLGLAGSTDTQYF